This T cell receptor (beta chain) is from a study of T cell responses to AZD1222 COVID-19 vaccine (dated by TCRdb to the early 2020s). At the level of the whole study: AZD1222 recipients with second doses at about 4 weeks or about 12 weeks were pooled, because spike-specific TCR depth and breadth did not differ between schedules. TCR sequencing covered about 230 trial participants: about 210 given two doses of AZD1222 and 26 given two doses of MenACWY control vaccine. Trial participants were enrolled by age into subgroups of 18-55, 56-69 and 70-plus years, and around 150, 28 and 57 TCR-sequenced participants, respectively, were included in these subgroups. Study-level results and caveats: No day 14 peak-response samples were available, so repertoires were characterized only after the peak T cell response. Only 5 to 7 AZD1222 recipients were SARS-CoV-2 seropositive at baseline, limiting conclusions about previously exposed vaccinees. Reportedly, almost half of the unique spike-specific TCRs recognized epitopes lying outside the regions that are mutated in the B.1.351 and B.1.1.7 variants. In the small 56-69-year group, the increase in depth fell short of significance, most likely because of low power. The vaccine-associated CD4 TCRs covered the entire spike protein, and the dominant responses fell in regions 160-218 and 743-854. After two AZD1222 doses, both the breadth and the depth of spike-specific TCRs were significantly higher than at day 0 and than in MenACWY recipients. Most participants were white British and females outnumbered males, and the authors suggested that clonal diversity may have been underestimated.

Points on this clone: What antigen it recognizes has not been identified. Base quality data are lacking; no much larger clone is found one base away.

V is trimmed back by 3 bases and J by 2 bases, and the junction contains 8 bases that no gene match accounts for. The CDR3 runs 17 amino acids, cysteine and phenylalanine included. Only the CDR3 DNA stays, 51 bases, in frame from base 1. In the germline V gene (reference sequence), CDR1 corresponds to SGHNT and CDR2 to YYREEE. The CDR3 regions of human TCRbeta chains were subjected to immunosequencing. The authors' pipeline ran thus. Repertoire TCRs were matched against a reference library of SARS-CoV-2-specific TCRs generated with the MIRA antigen-specificity platform. Breadth was defined as the fraction of unique TCRs that were SARS-CoV-2-associated, and depth was defined as the fraction of total T cells that were SARS-CoV-2-associated. Each spike-specific TCR was assigned to its reactive spike region and to a CD4 or CD8 class using the MIRA data. Log10-transformed breadth and depth values were compared by one-way ANOVA with Sidak's multiple comparisons tests. In its TCRdb copy, this immuneACCESS table keeps in-frame sequences only and misses some clones. Where compared with another copy, unresolved V genes explain less than half of these, and the others have no known cause. V and J calls plus clone size are reproduced from that table; the DNA served to infer D and trimming. The sample data list 75,000 to 100,000 clones, and approximately 90% of these were observed just once. Roughly an eighth of the sample is taken by the ten largest.

The time point label for this specimen denotes: baseline before first vaccination. Samples from vaccinated people were obtained from the UK trials COV001 and COV002, which included a single-blind randomized controlled phase 2/3 trial of AZD1222 (ChAdOx1 nCoV-19) in healthy adults. For TCRbeta chain sequencing, PBMC samples from trial participants were taken at day 0 and at day 28 after the second dose. The V gene is TRBV5-4 and the J gene is TRBJ2-3; TRBD2 lines up with 11 middle nucleotides. This receptor was identified in an adult in good health. The sample consisted of peripheral blood, taken on day 0 of AZD1222 vaccination. The bases are TGTGCCAGCAGCTCCTTAGCGGGGGGGCCGGACACAGATACGCAGTATTTT. This encodes CASSSLAGGPDTDTQYF.